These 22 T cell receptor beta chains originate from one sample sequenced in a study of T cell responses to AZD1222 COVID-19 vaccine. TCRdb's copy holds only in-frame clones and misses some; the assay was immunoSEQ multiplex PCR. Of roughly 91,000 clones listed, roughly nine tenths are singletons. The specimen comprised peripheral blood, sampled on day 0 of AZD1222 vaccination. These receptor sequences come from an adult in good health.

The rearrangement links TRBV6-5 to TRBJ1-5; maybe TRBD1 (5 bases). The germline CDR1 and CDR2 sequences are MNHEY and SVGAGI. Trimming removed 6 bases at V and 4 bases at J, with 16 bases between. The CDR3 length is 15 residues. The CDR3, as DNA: TGTGCCAGCAGCACAAGACAGTCCAGAAATCAGCCCCAGCATTTT. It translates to CASSTRQSRNQPQHF.

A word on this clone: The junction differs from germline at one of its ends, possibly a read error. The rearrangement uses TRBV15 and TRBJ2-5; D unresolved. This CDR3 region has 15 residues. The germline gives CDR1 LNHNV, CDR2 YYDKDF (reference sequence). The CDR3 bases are TGTGCCACCAGCAGAGTTAAGGAACCCCAAGGGACCCAGTACTTC. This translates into CATSRVKEPQGTQYF.

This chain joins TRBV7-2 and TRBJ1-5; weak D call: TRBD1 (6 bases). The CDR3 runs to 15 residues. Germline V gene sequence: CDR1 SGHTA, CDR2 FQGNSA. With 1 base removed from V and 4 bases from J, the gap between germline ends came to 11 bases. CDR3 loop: CASSLVGQHNQPQHF. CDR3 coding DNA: TGTGCCAGCAGCTTAGTTGGACAGCATAATCAGCCCCAGCATTTT. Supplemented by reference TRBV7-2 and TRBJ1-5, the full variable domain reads GAGVSQSPSNKVTEKGKDVELRCDPISGHTALYWYRQSLGQGLEFLIYFQGNSAPDKSGLPSDRFSAERTGGSVSTLTIQRTQQEDSAVYLCASSLVGQHNQPQHFGDGTRLSIL.

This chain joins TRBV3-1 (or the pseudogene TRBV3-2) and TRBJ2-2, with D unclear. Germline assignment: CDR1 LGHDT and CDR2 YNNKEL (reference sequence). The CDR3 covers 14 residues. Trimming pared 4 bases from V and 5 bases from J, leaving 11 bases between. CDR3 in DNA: TGTGCCAGCAGCCCTACATCTGGGACCGGGGAGCTGTTTTTT. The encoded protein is CASSPTSGTGELFF.

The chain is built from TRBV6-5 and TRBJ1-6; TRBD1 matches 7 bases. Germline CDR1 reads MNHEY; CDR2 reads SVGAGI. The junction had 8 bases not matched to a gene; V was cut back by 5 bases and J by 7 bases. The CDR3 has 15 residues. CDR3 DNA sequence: TGTGCCAGCAGTCTGGACAGGCTTACCAATTCACCCCTCCACTTT. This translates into CASSLDRLTNSPLHF.

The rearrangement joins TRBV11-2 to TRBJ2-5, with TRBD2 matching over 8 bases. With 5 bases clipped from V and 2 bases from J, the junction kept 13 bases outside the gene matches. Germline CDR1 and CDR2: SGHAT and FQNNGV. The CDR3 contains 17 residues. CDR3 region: CASSTSRIGTRQETQYF. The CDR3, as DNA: TGTGCCAGCAGCACTAGCCGGATCGGGACTAGACAAGAGACCCAGTACTTC. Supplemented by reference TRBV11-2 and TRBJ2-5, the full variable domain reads EAGVAQSPRYKIIEKRQSVAFWCNPISGHATLYWYQQILGQGPKLLIQFQNNGVVDDSQLPKDRFSAERLKGVDSTLKIQPAKLEDSAVYLCASSTSRIGTRQETQYFGPGTRLLVL.

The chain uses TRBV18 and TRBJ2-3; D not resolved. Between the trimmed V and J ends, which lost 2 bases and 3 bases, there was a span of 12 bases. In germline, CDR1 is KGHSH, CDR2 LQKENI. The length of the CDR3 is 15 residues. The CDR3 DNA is TGTGCCAGCTCACCAGGAGTCGACTTTACAGATACGCAGTATTTT. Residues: CASSPGVDFTDTQYF.

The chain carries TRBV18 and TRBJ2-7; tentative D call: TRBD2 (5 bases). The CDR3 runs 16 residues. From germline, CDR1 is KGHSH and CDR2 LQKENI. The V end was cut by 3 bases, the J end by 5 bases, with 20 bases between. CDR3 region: CASSPLGGSDRDEQYF. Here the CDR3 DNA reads TGTGCCAGCTCACCTCTTGGTGGTAGCGATCGTGACGAGCAGTACTTC.

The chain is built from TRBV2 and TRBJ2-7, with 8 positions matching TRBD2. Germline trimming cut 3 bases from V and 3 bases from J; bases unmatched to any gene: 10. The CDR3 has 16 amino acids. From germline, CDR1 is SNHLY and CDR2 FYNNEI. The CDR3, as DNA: TGTGCCAGCAGTGACGTCCCAGCGGGGGCCAGCTACGAGCAGTACTTC. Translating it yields CASSDVPAGASYEQYF.

CDR3 nucleotide sequence: TGTGCCAGCAGCGTAGAAGGGCGCACTGAAGCTTTCTTT. Protein product: CASSVEGRTEAFF. The J gene is TRBJ1-1, the V gene TRBV9; no reliable D call. The V end was cut by 0 bases, the J end by 4 bases, with 7 bases between. Germline V gene data show CDR1 as SGDLS and CDR2 as YYNGEE. This CDR3 spans 13 amino acids. Based on the CDR3 plus reference TRBV9 and TRBJ1-1, the full variable domain is DSGVTQTPKHLITATGQRVTLRCSPRSGDLSVYWYQQSLDQGLQFLIQYYNGEERAKGNILERFSAQQFPDLHSELNLSSLELGDSALYFCASSVEGRTEAFFGQGTRLTVV.

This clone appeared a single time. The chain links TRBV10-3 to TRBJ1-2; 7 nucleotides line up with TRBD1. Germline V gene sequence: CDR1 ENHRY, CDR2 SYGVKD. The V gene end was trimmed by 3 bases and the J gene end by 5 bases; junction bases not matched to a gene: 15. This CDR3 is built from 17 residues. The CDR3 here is CAISDASRWDSRYGYTF. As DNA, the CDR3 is TGTGCCATCAGTGATGCATCTAGGTGGGACAGCCGATATGGCTACACCTTC.

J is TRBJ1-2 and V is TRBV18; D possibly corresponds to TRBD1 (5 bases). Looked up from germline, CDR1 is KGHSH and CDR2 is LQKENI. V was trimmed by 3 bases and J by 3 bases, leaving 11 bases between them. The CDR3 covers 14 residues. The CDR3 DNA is TGTGCCAGCTCACCTATGGACACGGACTATGGCTACACCTTC. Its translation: CASSPMDTDYGYTF.

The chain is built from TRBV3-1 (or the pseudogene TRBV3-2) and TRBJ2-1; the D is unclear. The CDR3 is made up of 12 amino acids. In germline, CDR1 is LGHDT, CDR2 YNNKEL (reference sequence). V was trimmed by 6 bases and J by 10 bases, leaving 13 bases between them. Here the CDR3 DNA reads TGTGCCAGCAGTTCCTTTAGTGGCGAGCAGTTCTTC. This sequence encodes CASSSFSGEQFF.

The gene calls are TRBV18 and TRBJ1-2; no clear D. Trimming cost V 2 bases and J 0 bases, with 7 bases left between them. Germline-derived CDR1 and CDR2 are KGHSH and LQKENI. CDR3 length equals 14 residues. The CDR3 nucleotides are TGTGCCAGCTCACCAGGTTTAGCTAACTATGGCTACACCTTC. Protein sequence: CASSPGLANYGYTF.

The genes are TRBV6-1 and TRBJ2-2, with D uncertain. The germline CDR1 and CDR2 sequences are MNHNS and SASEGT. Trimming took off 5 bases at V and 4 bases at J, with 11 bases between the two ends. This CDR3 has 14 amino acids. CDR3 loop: CASSLAQSTGELFF. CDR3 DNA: TGTGCCAGCAGTTTGGCCCAGAGCACCGGGGAGCTGTTTTTT.

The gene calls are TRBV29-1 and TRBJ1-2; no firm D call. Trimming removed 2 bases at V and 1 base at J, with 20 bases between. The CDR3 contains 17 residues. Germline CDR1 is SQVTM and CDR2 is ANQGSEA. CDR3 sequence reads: CSVERGAGPPFNYGYTF. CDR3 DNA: TGCAGCGTTGAAAGAGGAGCCGGTCCACCTTTTAACTATGGCTACACCTTC.

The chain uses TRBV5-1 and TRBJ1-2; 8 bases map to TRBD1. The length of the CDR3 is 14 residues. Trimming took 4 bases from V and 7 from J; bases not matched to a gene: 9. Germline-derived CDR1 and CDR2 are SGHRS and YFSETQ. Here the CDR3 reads CASSPGQGRGGYTF. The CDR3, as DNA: TGCGCCAGCAGCCCCGGACAGGGCAGGGGTGGCTACACCTTC. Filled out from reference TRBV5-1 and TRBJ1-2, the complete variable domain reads KAGVTQTPRYLIKTRGQQVTLSCSPISGHRSVSWYQQTPGQGLQFLFEYFSETQRNKGNFPGRFSGRQFSNSRSEMNVSTLELGDSALYLCASSPGQGRGGYTFGSGTRLTVV.

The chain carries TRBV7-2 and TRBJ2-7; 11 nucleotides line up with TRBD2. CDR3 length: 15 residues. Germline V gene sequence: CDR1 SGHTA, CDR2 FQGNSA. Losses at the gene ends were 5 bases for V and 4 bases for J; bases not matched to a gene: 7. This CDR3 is CASSKLAGGGYEQYF. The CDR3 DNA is TGTGCCAGCAGCAAGTTAGCGGGAGGGGGTTACGAGCAGTACTTC. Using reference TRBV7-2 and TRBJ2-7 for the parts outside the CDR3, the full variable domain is GAGVSQSPSNKVTEKGKDVELRCDPISGHTALYWYRQSLGQGLEFLIYFQGNSAPDKSGLPSDRFSAERTGGSVSTLTIQRTQQEDSAVYLCASSKLAGGGYEQYFGPGTRLTVT.

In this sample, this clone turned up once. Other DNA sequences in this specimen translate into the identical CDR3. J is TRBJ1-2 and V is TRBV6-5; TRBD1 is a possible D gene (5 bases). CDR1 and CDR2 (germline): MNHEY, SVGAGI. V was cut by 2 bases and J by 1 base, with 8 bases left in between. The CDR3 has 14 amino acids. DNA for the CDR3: TGTGCCAGCAGTTACGGGACTGGTAACTATGGCTACACCTTC. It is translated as CASSYGTGNYGYTF.

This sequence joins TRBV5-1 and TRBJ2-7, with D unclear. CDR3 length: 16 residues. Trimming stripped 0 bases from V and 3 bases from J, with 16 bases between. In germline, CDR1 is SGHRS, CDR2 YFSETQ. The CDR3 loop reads CASSLGGVKQNYEQYF. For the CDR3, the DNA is TGCGCCAGCAGCTTGGGTGGAGTAAAACAGAACTACGAGCAGTACTTC.

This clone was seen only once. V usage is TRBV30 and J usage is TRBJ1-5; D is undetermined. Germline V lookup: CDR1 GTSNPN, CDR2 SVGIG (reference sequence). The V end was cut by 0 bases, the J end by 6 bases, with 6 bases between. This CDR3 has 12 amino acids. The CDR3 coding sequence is TGTGCCTGGAGTGTATCATTTCAGCCCCAGCATTTT. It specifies CAWSVSFQPQHF.

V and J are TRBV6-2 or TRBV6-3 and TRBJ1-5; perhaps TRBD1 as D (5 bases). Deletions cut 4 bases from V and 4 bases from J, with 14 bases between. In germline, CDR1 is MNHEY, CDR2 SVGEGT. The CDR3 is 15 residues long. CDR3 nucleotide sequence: TGTGCCAGCAGTTCCGCCGGGACGGGTAATCAGCCCCAGCATTTT. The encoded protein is CASSSAGTGNQPQHF.